Following are 13 T cell receptor beta chains from one sample sequenced in a study of T cells after posttransplantation cyclophosphamide. Measured with immunoSEQ multiplex PCR; TCRdb has only the in-frame clones, and not every one. The sample records tens of thousands of clones, about 90% being singletons. Sequencing was performed on PBMCs. The receptors derive from a woman in her fifties or sixties in good health and a related stem cell transplant donor.

The rearrangement links TRBV6-7 to TRBJ2-3, with D possibly TRBD2 on 6 matching bases. TRBV6-7 is an open reading frame, and its role is uncertain. The CDR3 runs 16 residues. Trimming left V 6 bases short and J 0 bases short, with 16 bases between. CDR3 residues: CASSPTGGSSTDTQYF. The DNA of the CDR3 is TGTGCCAGCAGCCCCACCGGGGGTTCTAGCACAGATACGCAGTATTTT.

This rearrangement joins TRBV14 to TRBJ1-2; the D is unclear. Germline V gives CDR1 SGHDN, CDR2 FVKESK. This CDR3 contains 17 residues. V was cut by 4 bases and J by 4 bases, with 22 bases left in between. The CDR3, as DNA: TGTGCCAGCAGCCCACGATTTGGTGGAGGCTTTTTCTATGGCTACACCTTC. This encodes CASSPRFGGGFFYGYTF.

The chain employs TRBV6-1 and TRBJ2-1, with D tentatively TRBD2 (6 bases). Germline loops: CDR1 MNHNS, CDR2 SASEGT. V dropped 7 bases and J dropped 4 bases, with 14 bases sitting between them. The CDR3 is made up of 14 amino acids. The CDR3, as DNA: TGTGCCAGCACCTCCTCCGGGGGTTACAATGAGCAGTTCTTC. Its translation: CASTSSGGYNEQFF.

Written as DNA, the CDR3 is TGTGCCAGTAGTATATCGGGGGTCTCCTACGAGCAGTACTTC. It translates to CASSISGVSYEQYF. The rearrangement uses TRBV19 and TRBJ2-7; maybe TRBD2 (6 bases). Trimming removed 2 bases from V and 0 bases from J, with 8 bases in between. Germline CDR1 LNHDA, CDR2 SQIVND (reference sequence). This CDR3 has 14 residues.

The chain is built from TRBV5-4 and TRBJ2-3; D uncertain. V was shortened by 0 bases and J by 5 bases, with 7 bases between the two germline ends. Germline V gene data show CDR1 as SGHNT and CDR2 as YYREEE (reference sequence). The CDR3 totals 13 residues. For the CDR3, the DNA is TGTGCCAGCAGCTTGGATGAGGAAGATACGCAGTATTTT. Translated: CASSLDEEDTQYF.

The V call is TRBV9, the J call TRBJ2-1; 9 nucleotides match TRBD2. Germline V gives CDR1 SGDLS, CDR2 YYNGEE. V was pared by 2 bases and J by 9 bases, with 12 bases of the junction left unmatched. CDR3 length equals 16 residues. Here the CDR3 DNA reads TGTGCCAGCAGCGTGGGGCCTGGCGGGAGGGCCAGTGAGCAGTTCTTC. It encodes CASSVGPGGRASEQFF. The complete variable domain, with remaining parts taken from reference TRBV9 and TRBJ2-1, reads DSGVTQTPKHLITATGQRVTLRCSPRSGDLSVYWYQQSLDQGLQFLIQYYNGEERAKGNILERFSAQQFPDLHSELNLSSLELGDSALYFCASSVGPGGRASEQFFGPGTRLTVL.

The V and J genes are TRBV28 and TRBJ2-7; TRBD1 is a possible D gene (5 bases). The length of the CDR3 is 15 residues. Germline CDR1 reads MDHEN; CDR2 reads SYDVKM. Trimming removed 2 bases from V and 6 bases from J, with 17 bases in between. The DNA of the CDR3 is TGTGCCAGCAGTTTAATCCCCGACAGACTCGCCGAGCAGTACTTC. This gives the protein CASSLIPDRLAEQYF.

The chain links TRBV10-2 to TRBJ2-5; 7 nucleotides match TRBD2. The J call may be wrong; the DNA end is better matched by TRBJ2-7. Germline-derived CDR1 and CDR2 are WSHSY and SAAADI. The CDR3 sequence is 17 residues long. In nucleotides, the CDR3 is TGCGCCAGCAGTGAGTCGATTTCCGGACTAGGAGCCTACGAGCAGTACTTC. Translating it yields CASSESISGLGAYEQYF.

The chain couples TRBV28 to TRBJ2-1, with 8 bases aligning to TRBD2. V shed 7 bases, J shed 8 bases, and the junction held 16 bases outside the gene matches. The V gene's germline CDR1 is MDHEN and CDR2 SYDVKM. The CDR3 extends over 16 amino acids. The CDR3 loop reads CASTLKSGRGGDEQFF. The CDR3 DNA is TGTGCCAGCACCTTGAAATCGGGACGGGGGGGAGATGAGCAGTTCTTC.

As DNA, the CDR3 is TGTGCCAGTAGTAGACGGAGAGCAACTAATGAAAAACTGTTTTTT. It translates to CASSRRRATNEKLFF. The V call is TRBV19, the J call TRBJ1-4; D not certain. The germline CDR1 and CDR2 sequences are LNHDA and SQIVND (reference sequence). This CDR3 has 15 residues. V was clipped by 4 bases and J by 0 bases, with 9 bases between them.

The V and J genes are TRBV6-1 and TRBJ2-7; tentatively, D is TRBD1 (6 bases). CDR1 and CDR2 from the germline V gene are MNHNS and SASEGT. V lost 6 bases to trimming and J lost 0 bases, with 15 bases between them. The CDR3 spans 15 residues. CDR3 sequence (DNA): TGTGCCAGCAGGGCAGGGGCCGAGAGCTCCTACGAGCAGTACTTC. It specifies CASRAGAESSYEQYF.

This rearrangement joins TRBV7-9 to TRBJ1-1; D is undetermined. Germline V gene data show CDR1 as SEHNR and CDR2 as FQNEAQ (reference sequence). This CDR3 has 12 residues. Trimming shortened V by 1 base and J by 11 bases, and 11 bases separated the two germline ends. CDR3 sequence (DNA): TGTGCCAGCAGCTTAGAAGTGGCAGGCGCTTTCTTT. It is translated as CASSLEVAGAFF.

This rearrangement joins TRBV19 to TRBJ1-1; the D is unclear. V was shortened by 10 bases and J by 7 bases, with 13 bases between the two germline ends. This CDR3 comprises 11 residues. Germline values: CDR1 LNHDA, CDR2 SQIVND (reference sequence). The CDR3 reads CAITEGVEAFF. DNA of the CDR3: TGTGCCATCACGGAAGGAGTTGAAGCTTTCTTT.